This T cell receptor (beta chain) was recovered during a study of immune characterization of retroperitoneal liposarcoma. TCRdb reprocessed the PCR reads via MiXCR and lists one record per CDR3 protein. Found here are some 4,300 distinct CDR3 sequences, about a third of them singletons; the top ten hold 29%. By share of the sample, this clonotype is medium-sized. V shed 3 bases and J shed 3 bases, with 17 bases lying between them. CDR1 and CDR2 from the germline V gene are MGHDK and SYGVNS. The CDR3 is made up of 16 amino acids. The receptor was derived from a male donor with retroperitoneal liposarcoma. The gene calls are TRBV25-1 and TRBJ1-1, with D uncertain. Sequencing used tumor tissue. Here the CDR3 DNA reads TGTGCCAGCAGTGAGGGCCGGGTCCCCACGGACACTGAAGCTTTCTTT. The encoded protein is CASSEGRVPTDTEAFF.